The text below deals with one TCR beta chain. Germline loops: CDR1 SGHTA, CDR2 FQGNSA. The CDR3 is 15 amino acids. V lost 0 bases to trimming and J lost 4 bases, with 12 bases between them. This sample was taken from a study of Ad26.COV2.S vaccination and SARS-CoV-2 variants. Regarding treatment: roughly 19 received Ad26.COV2.S at low or high dose, single or two shots; 5 received placebo; per-sample allocation not given. The samples were gathered on day 63 after the first injection of vaccine or placebo. Profiling relied on immunoSEQ multiplex PCR, and the TCRdb table lists in-frame clones only, not all of them. The repertoire holds hundreds of thousands of clones, with around 90% as singletons.

The source material was peripheral blood, sampled in a trial of Ad26.COV2.S vaccine versus placebo. This TCR came from a person aged 18-65 years who received the Ad26.COV2.S COVID-19 vaccine or a placebo. V gene TRBV7-2 combines with J gene TRBJ2-5; D ambiguous. Written as DNA, the CDR3 is TGTGCCAGCAGCTTAGCGGGCAGGCTAGGAGAGACCCAGTACTTC. Translation gives CASSLAGRLGETQYF.